What follows are 26 T cell receptor beta chains derived from one specimen sequenced in a study of T cells in Graves' hyperthyroidism and ophthalmopathy. TCR beta CDR3 sequences were amplified from RNA transcripts. An initial round of RT-PCR targeting the TCR CDR3 relied on the HTBI primer set. Each CDR3 protein is one row after TCRdb ran MiXCR on the multiplex PCR reads. The data hold 450,000 to 650,000 distinct CDR3 sequences, with roughly 15% observed a single time. Sequenced material: blood. All receptors come from a woman between 18 and 29 years old with Graves' ophthalmopathy.

This clonotype was seen a few times. V and J are TRBV30 and TRBJ2-2; either TRBD1 or TRBD2 may fit D (5 bases each). Trimming removed 2 bases from V and 4 bases from J, with 14 bases in between. The CDR3 loop spans 15 amino acids. Germline values: CDR1 GTSNPN, CDR2 SVGIG (reference sequence). CDR3 in DNA: TGTGCCTGGAGTTGGGGCCTCGGGGCCACCGGGGAGCTGTTTTTT. Residues: CAWSWGLGATGELFF.

Notes on this clonotype: A single base separates this from a much larger clone, so it may be a read error. V gene TRBV20-1 combines with J gene TRBJ2-3, with 7 bases that match TRBD2. The CDR3 has 16 residues. Looked up from germline, CDR1 is DFQATT and CDR2 is SNEGSKA (reference sequence). As DNA, the CDR3 is TGCAGTGCTAGAGATATCGGGGGGAAGAGCACAGGTACGCAGTATTTT. Its translation: CSARDIGGKSTGTQYF.

This clonotype was seen more than once but under ten times. This chain uses TRBV6-1 with TRBJ1-5, with D maybe TRBD1 (6 bases). Trimming pared 2 bases from V and 7 bases from J, leaving 12 bases between. Germline V gene sequence: CDR1 MNHNS, CDR2 SASEGT. The CDR3 contains 14 residues. The CDR3 bases are TGTGCCAGCAGTGAAATGACAGGCGGGCAGCCCCAGCATTTT. It is translated as CASSEMTGGQPQHF.

The chain is built from TRBV7-6 and TRBJ2-1, with TRBD2 matching 9 bases. Germline CDR1 SGHVS, CDR2 FNYEAQ. V gave up 6 bases and J gave up 4 bases; unmatched junction bases: 10. The CDR3 loop spans 16 amino acids. CDR3 in DNA: TGTGCCAGCAGTCCAGCGGGGGGAGTCGCTTACAATGAGCAGTTCTTC. This codes for CASSPAGGVAYNEQFF. The full variable domain, its missing parts supplied by reference TRBV7-6 and TRBJ2-1, is GAGVSQSPRYKVTKRGQDVALRCDPISGHVSLYWYRQALGQGPEFLTYFNYEAQQDKSGLPNDRFSAERPEGSISTLTIQRTEQRDSAMYRCASSPAGGVAYNEQFFGPGTRLTVL.

This clonotype was seen at least ten times. In nucleotides, the CDR3 is TGTGCCATCAGTGAGTCAGGGTTGGAGACCCAGTACTTC. Protein product: CAISESGLETQYF. This chain links TRBV10-3 with TRBJ2-5; unclear D gene. Trimming shortened V by 0 bases and J by 5 bases, and 7 bases separated the two germline ends. Germline V lookup: CDR1 ENHRY, CDR2 SYGVKD. The CDR3 totals 13 residues.

This clonotype was seen a few times. The V call is TRBV27, the J call TRBJ1-2; 7 bases match TRBD1. CDR3 length equals 15 residues. CDR1 MNHEY and CDR2 SMNVEV come from the germline V gene (reference sequence). V lost 0 bases, J lost 8 bases, and 9 bases stayed unmatched. The CDR3 sequence is CASSLSGTDIGGYTF. The CDR3 DNA reads TGTGCCAGCAGTTTATCTGGGACAGACATCGGCGGCTACACCTTC.

This clonotype was observed at least ten times. The rearrangement links TRBV12-3 or TRBV12-4 to TRBJ2-1, with D tentatively TRBD1 (6 bases). V lost 6 bases and J 9 bases, leaving 21 bases between the germline ends. The CDR3 spans 15 residues. The DNA of the CDR3 is TGTGCCAGCAGCCTTTCTCAATCAGGGGAGAGTGAGCAGTTCTTC. Protein product: CASSLSQSGESEQFF.

This clonotype was seen repeatedly, ten times or more. The chain carries TRBV6-2 or TRBV6-3 and TRBJ1-5; D possibly corresponds to TRBD1 (5 bases). From germline, CDR1 is MNHEY and CDR2 SVGEGT. V was trimmed by 2 bases and J by 0 bases, leaving 14 bases between them. The CDR3 is made up of 17 amino acids. The CDR3 nucleotides read TGTGCCAGCAGTTACGAGACGGGAACAGGTAGCAATCAGCCCCAGCATTTT. Translated, it gives CASSYETGTGSNQPQHF.

The chain couples TRBV5-4 to TRBJ2-3, with 8 bases that match TRBD2. With V trimmed by 0 bases and J by 5 bases, 5 bases remained unmatched. The length of the CDR3 is 15 residues. Germline V gene lookup returns CDR1 SGHNT and CDR2 YYREEE (reference sequence). CDR3 region: CASSLEAGDIDTQYF. CDR3 DNA sequence: TGTGCCAGCAGCTTGGAAGCGGGGGACATAGATACGCAGTATTTT.

This clonotype was observed at least ten times. The genes are TRBV7-2 and TRBJ1-5; tentatively, D is TRBD1 (5 bases). Deletions cut 5 bases from V and 6 bases from J, with 20 bases between. The length of the CDR3 is 16 residues. Germline V gives CDR1 SGHTA, CDR2 FQGNSA. The DNA for the CDR3 is TGTGCCAGCAGCCCGGTTTTCGGCAGGGAAAGTCAGCCCCAGCATTTT. Translated, it gives CASSPVFGRESQPQHF.

The chain has TRBV27 and TRBJ2-5; 13 bases are shared with TRBD2. The CDR3 is made up of 16 amino acids. With 5 bases clipped from V and 4 bases from J, the junction kept 7 bases outside the gene matches. Germline lookup yields CDR1 MNHEY and CDR2 SMNVEV (reference sequence). Here the CDR3 reads CASSPGTSGKLETQYF. CDR3 DNA sequence: TGTGCCAGCAGTCCAGGGACTAGCGGGAAGTTAGAGACCCAGTACTTC.

This clonotype occurred many times. V usage is TRBV29-1 and J usage is TRBJ2-7, with 7 positions matching TRBD2. Germline V lookup: CDR1 SQVTM, CDR2 ANQGSEA. V shed 2 bases, J shed 6 bases, and the junction held 10 bases outside the gene matches. The CDR3 spans 14 residues. Here the CDR3 reads CSVETGGMTVEQYF. As DNA, the CDR3 is TGCAGCGTTGAAACCGGGGGGATGACGGTCGAGCAGTACTTC.

The chain employs TRBV2 and TRBJ2-1; no definite D call. Germline loops: CDR1 SNHLY, CDR2 FYNNEI. This CDR3 spans 13 amino acids. Trimming removed 6 bases at V and 9 bases at J, with 15 bases between. CDR3 in DNA: TGTGCCAGCAGCGCGACCCTGACTGGTGAGCAGTTCTTC. It is translated as CASSATLTGEQFF.

J is TRBJ2-7 and V is TRBV20-1; D is uncertain. Germline lookup yields CDR1 DFQATT and CDR2 SNEGSKA (reference sequence). The CDR3 is 14 residues long. V dropped 0 bases and J dropped 1 base, with 10 bases sitting between them. The CDR3 loop is CSARDVTSSYEQYF. The CDR3 DNA reads as TGCAGTGCTAGAGATGTAACTTCTTCCTACGAGCAGTACTTC.

This clonotype was seen repeatedly, ten times or more. The chain couples TRBV7-3 to TRBJ2-2; 8 nucleotides agree with TRBD2. V lost 4 bases, J lost 4 bases, and 11 bases stayed unmatched. Germline V gene lookup returns CDR1 SGHTA and CDR2 FQGTGA. The CDR3 has 17 residues. In nucleotides, the CDR3 is TGTGCCAGCAGCTCCAACGAGCGGGAGTATATCACCGGGGAGCTGTTTTTT. Its translation is CASSSNEREYITGELFF.

This clonotype was seen a few times. The chain is built from TRBV27 and TRBJ2-7; TRBD1 or TRBD2 may be the D gene (5 bases each). Trimming shortened V by 5 bases and J by 5 bases, and 13 bases separated the two germline ends. The CDR3 has 13 residues. Germline V gives CDR1 MNHEY, CDR2 SMNVEV (reference sequence). CDR3 amino acids: CASSGLGLNEQYF. The CDR3 bases are TGTGCCAGCAGTGGACTGGGGCTTAACGAGCAGTACTTC.

This clonotype was counted many times. The rearrangement links TRBV30 to TRBJ2-7, with D maybe TRBD1 (6 bases). Germline V gene lookup returns CDR1 GTSNPN and CDR2 SVGIG (reference sequence). The ends were cut back, 5 bases at V and 1 base at J, with 12 bases in the middle. The CDR3 loop spans 13 amino acids. CDR3 region: CAWGRQVSYEQYF. CDR3 DNA: TGTGCCTGGGGTAGACAGGTTTCCTACGAGCAGTACTTC.

This chain connects TRBV19 to TRBJ1-4; no clear D gene. Germline CDR1 LNHDA, CDR2 SQIVND (reference sequence). The CDR3 contains 16 residues. The V end was cut by 8 bases, the J end by 4 bases, with 20 bases between. CDR3 in DNA: TGTGCCAGTGGCGAGAGGCCCATCTGGGGTAATGAAAAACTGTTTTTT. It yields the protein CASGERPIWGNEKLFF.

This clonotype was counted at least ten times. The rearrangement uses TRBV6-2 or TRBV6-3 and TRBJ2-1; the match to TRBD1 covers 7 bases. CDR1 is MNHEY and CDR2 is SVGEGT in the germline V gene. V was clipped by 4 bases and J by 6 bases; unmatched bases: 6. The CDR3 runs 14 residues. The CDR3 DNA sequence: TGTGCCAGCAGTTCCGGGACAGTAATCAATGAGCAGTTCTTC. Its translation is CASSSGTVINEQFF.

This clonotype occurred a few times. The gene calls are TRBV12-3 or TRBV12-4 and TRBJ1-3; D remains unclear. Between the trimmed V and J ends, which lost 8 bases and 4 bases, there was a span of 9 bases. The CDR3 has 12 amino acids. The DNA for the CDR3 is TGTGCCAGCCAGGCCCCCGGAAACACCATATATTTT. It encodes CASQAPGNTIYF.

In this sample, this clonotype turned up many times. CDR3 sequence (DNA): TGTGCCAGCTCTATACAGGAGGTCAATTCACCCCTCCACTTT. This gives the protein CASSIQEVNSPLHF. This rearrangement joins TRBV18 to TRBJ1-6, with D possibly matching TRBD1 (5 bases). The ends were cut back, 6 bases at V and 7 bases at J, with 13 bases in the middle. CDR3 length equals 14 residues. Germline V CDR1 and CDR2: KGHSH, LQKENI.

This clonotype was observed a handful of times. The chain links TRBV7-9 to TRBJ1-1, with D hard to call. This CDR3 region has 12 residues. Trimming stripped 5 bases from V and 4 bases from J, with 8 bases between. CDR1 SEHNR and CDR2 FQNEAQ come from the germline V gene (reference sequence). The CDR3 loop reads CASSAYGTEAFF. Here the CDR3 DNA reads TGTGCCAGCAGCGCCTACGGCACTGAAGCTTTCTTT. The variable domain in full, with the rest retrieved from reference TRBV7-9 and TRBJ1-1, is DTGVSQNPRHKITKRGQNVTFRCDPISEHNRLYWYRQTLGQGPEFLTYFQNEAQLEKSRLLSDRFSAERPKGSFSTLEIQRTEQGDSAMYLCASSAYGTEAFFGQGTRLTVV.

The rearrangement uses TRBV12-3 or TRBV12-4 and TRBJ2-5; D perhaps matches TRBD2 (5 bases). V lost 2 bases and J lost 4, with 8 bases in between. The CDR3 has 13 amino acids. CDR3 residues: CASSLLRGETQYF. The CDR3 DNA reads as TGTGCCAGCAGTTTACTTCGGGGAGAGACCCAGTACTTC.

The gene calls are TRBV6-5 and TRBJ2-3; 7 nucleotides agree with TRBD2. Germline values: CDR1 MNHEY, CDR2 SVGAGI. The V gene end was trimmed by 0 bases and the J gene end by 5 bases; junction bases not matched to a gene: 5. The CDR3 loop spans 15 amino acids. The CDR3 bases are TGTGCCAGCAGTTACTCGGGCGGGGGAGGAGATACGCAGTATTTT. It translates to CASSYSGGGGDTQYF.

This clonotype was seen at least ten times. The chain recombines TRBV12-3 or TRBV12-4 with TRBJ2-3; TRBD1 or TRBD2 may be the D gene (5 bases each). This CDR3 comprises 16 residues. Trimming stripped 7 bases from V and 2 bases from J, with 19 bases between. The CDR3 protein is CASIHSRDGFTDTQYF. The CDR3 region has the DNA TGTGCCAGCATCCATAGCAGGGACGGCTTCACAGATACGCAGTATTTT.

This clonotype was detected ten times or more. This chain connects TRBV3-1 to TRBJ2-5, with 7 bases lining up with TRBD2. Germline V gene lookup returns CDR1 LGHDT and CDR2 YNNKEL (reference sequence). CDR3 length: 14 amino acids. The V gene end was trimmed by 4 bases and the J gene end by 5 bases; junction bases not matched to a gene: 7. The DNA of the CDR3 is TGTGCCAGCAGCCCCTCAGCGGGGTGGGAGACCCAGTACTTC. The encoded protein is CASSPSAGWETQYF.